This is a list of T cell receptor beta chains from one sample in a study of cytomegalovirus exposure and HLA in healthy donors. Sequencing used immunoSEQ multiplex PCR; TCRdb keeps in-frame clones, though not all of them. The sample holds about 160,000 clones, more than 60% seen once. The sequenced sample was PBMCs. These receptors were obtained from a woman aged 25 to 45 in good health and CMV-seronegative. CDR3s include the opening cysteine and the closing phenylalanine or tryptophan. A D gene is named only where the DNA matches it firmly. Rows give clone size only sometimes, using once, few, many, or a class for an expanded clone.

d_gene: -
v_gene: TRBV18
j_gene: TRBJ2-4
abundance: -
CDR3nt: TGTGCCAGCTCACCCGGGACAAAGGACATTCAGTACTTC
CDR3aa: CASSPGTKDIQYF

d_gene: TRBD1
v_gene: TRBV30
j_gene: TRBJ1-6
abundance: -
CDR3nt: TGTGCCTGGAGTATAGGGACAGGCCCCAATTCACCCCTCCACTTT
CDR3aa: CAWSIGTGPNSPLHF

d_gene: TRBD1
v_gene: TRBV29-1
j_gene: TRBJ1-2
abundance: -
CDR3nt: TGCAGCGCCAGGACAGGTGACAACTATGGCTACACCTTC
CDR3aa: CSARTGDNYGYTF

d_gene: TRBD1
v_gene: TRBV30
j_gene: TRBJ1-5
abundance: -
CDR3nt: TGTGCCTGGACTCTTAAGACAGGGCGAAATCAGCCCCAGCATTTT
CDR3aa: CAWTLKTGRNQPQHF

d_gene: TRBD1
v_gene: TRBV4-1
j_gene: TRBJ2-7
abundance: -
CDR3nt: TGCGCCAGCAGCAATCGACAGGGTGACTACGAGCAGTACTTC
CDR3aa: CASSNRQGDYEQYF

d_gene: -
v_gene: TRBV14
j_gene: TRBJ2-7
abundance: once
CDR3nt: TGTGCCAGCAGCCAAGCAAGAGGGCTTGGCGAGCAGTACTTC
CDR3aa: CASSQARGLGEQYF

d_gene: -
v_gene: TRBV5-1
j_gene: TRBJ2-3
abundance: -
CDR3nt: TGCGCCAGCAGCTTGGATCAGGTAACAGATACGCAGTATTTT
CDR3aa: CASSLDQVTDTQYF

d_gene: TRBD1
v_gene: TRBV15
j_gene: TRBJ2-5
abundance: -
CDR3nt: TGTGCCACCAGCAGAGGAACAGGGGGAGTAGGCGAGGAGCAGTACTTC
CDR3aa: CATSRGTGGVGEEQYF

d_gene: TRBD1
v_gene: TRBV25-1
j_gene: TRBJ1-6
abundance: -
CDR3nt: TGTGCCAGCAGTGAATCGACAGGGGGGTGGTCACCCCTCCACTTT
CDR3aa: CASSESTGGWSPLHF

d_gene: -
v_gene: TRBV5-4
j_gene: TRBJ2-5
abundance: -
CDR3nt: TGTGCCAGCAGCTCGGAGCGGACTGCGACCCAGTACTTC
CDR3aa: CASSSERTATQYF

d_gene: -
v_gene: TRBV7-2
j_gene: TRBJ1-6
abundance: -
CDR3nt: TGTGCCAGCAGCTTCCGGGGGAGGGATTCACCCCTCCACTTT
CDR3aa: CASSFRGRDSPLHF

d_gene: -
v_gene: TRBV7-3
j_gene: TRBJ2-3
abundance: -
CDR3nt: TGTGCCAGCAGCATGGACAGATTAGATACGCAGTATTTT
CDR3aa: CASSMDRLDTQYF

d_gene: -
v_gene: TRBV2
j_gene: TRBJ1-3
abundance: -
CDR3nt: TGTGCCAGCAGCCTATCCAGGTCACTTTCTGGAAACACCATATATTTT
CDR3aa: CASSLSRSLSGNTIYF

d_gene: -
v_gene: TRBV30
j_gene: TRBJ1-1
abundance: -
CDR3nt: TGTGCCTGGAGTCTTTACCCCCAGGGAGGGAACACTGAAGCTTTCTTT
CDR3aa: CAWSLYPQGGNTEAFF

d_gene: TRBD2
v_gene: TRBV15
j_gene: TRBJ2-5
abundance: few
CDR3nt: TGTGCCACCAGCAGAGAATGGGGGACTAGCCAAGAGACCCAGTACTTC
CDR3aa: CATSREWGTSQETQYF

d_gene: -
v_gene: TRBV5-1
j_gene: TRBJ2-1
abundance: -
CDR3nt: TGCGCCAGCAGCTCCGGACAGCACAATGAGCAGTTCTTC
CDR3aa: CASSSGQHNEQFF

d_gene: -
v_gene: TRBV7-9
j_gene: TRBJ1-3
abundance: -
CDR3nt: TGTGCCAGCAGCTTAGTCGGCTCTGGAAACACCATATATTTT
CDR3aa: CASSLVGSGNTIYF

d_gene: TRBD1
v_gene: TRBV7-9
j_gene: TRBJ1-4
abundance: -
CDR3nt: TGTGCCAGCAGCCCTCTTGGACAGGGGGTTGGAAAACTGTTTTTT
CDR3aa: CASSPLGQGVGKLFF

d_gene: TRBD1
v_gene: TRBV12-5
j_gene: TRBJ1-2
abundance: few
CDR3nt: TGTGCTAGTGGCCTTACTCTAACAGGGGTGAATGGCTACACCTTC
CDR3aa: CASGLTLTGVNGYTF

d_gene: -
v_gene: TRBV9
j_gene: TRBJ2-7
abundance: few
CDR3nt: TGTGCCAGCAGCGACGGTACCTCCTACGAGCAGTACTTC
CDR3aa: CASSDGTSYEQYF

d_gene: -
v_gene: TRBV28
j_gene: TRBJ2-7
abundance: -
CDR3nt: TGTGCCAGCAGTTTAAGTGACAGCTACGAGCAGTACTTC
CDR3aa: CASSLSDSYEQYF

d_gene: -
v_gene: TRBV7-9
j_gene: TRBJ1-1
abundance: -
CDR3nt: TGTGCCAGCAGCTTTACCGGGAACACTGAAGCTTTCTTT
CDR3aa: CASSFTGNTEAFF

d_gene: TRBD1
v_gene: TRBV7-9
j_gene: TRBJ2-3
abundance: -
CDR3nt: TGTGCCAGCGATAACAGGGGTAGCACAGATACGCAGTATTTT
CDR3aa: CASDNRGSTDTQYF

d_gene: -
v_gene: TRBV18
j_gene: TRBJ1-5
abundance: -
CDR3nt: TGTGCCAGCTCACGGGAGAATCAGCCCCAGCATTTT
CDR3aa: CASSRENQPQHF

d_gene: -
v_gene: TRBV20-1
j_gene: TRBJ1-1
abundance: -
CDR3nt: TGCAGTGCTTGGAGCAACACTGAAGCTTTCTTT
CDR3aa: CSAWSNTEAFF

d_gene: TRBD1
v_gene: TRBV18
j_gene: TRBJ1-5
abundance: few
CDR3nt: TGTGCCAGCCAGGGACAGGCGAATCAGCCCCAGCATTTT
CDR3aa: CASQGQANQPQHF

d_gene: -
v_gene: TRBV2
j_gene: TRBJ1-4
abundance: many
CDR3nt: TGTGCCAGCAGCGAGCACGGGGGACCAAATGAAAAACTGTTTTTT
CDR3aa: CASSEHGGPNEKLFF

d_gene: TRBD1
v_gene: TRBV5-1
j_gene: TRBJ1-1
abundance: -
CDR3nt: TGCGCCAGCAGCTCGGGATCCGTATTGACAGGGGGAAACACTGAAGCTTTCTTT
CDR3aa: CASSSGSVLTGGNTEAFF

d_gene: TRBD1
v_gene: TRBV7-2
j_gene: TRBJ1-6
abundance: -
CDR3nt: TGTGCCAGCAGCCGCCAAAGGGGGGCAGGGGGCCTTTCACCCCTCCACTTT
CDR3aa: CASSRQRGAGGLSPLHF